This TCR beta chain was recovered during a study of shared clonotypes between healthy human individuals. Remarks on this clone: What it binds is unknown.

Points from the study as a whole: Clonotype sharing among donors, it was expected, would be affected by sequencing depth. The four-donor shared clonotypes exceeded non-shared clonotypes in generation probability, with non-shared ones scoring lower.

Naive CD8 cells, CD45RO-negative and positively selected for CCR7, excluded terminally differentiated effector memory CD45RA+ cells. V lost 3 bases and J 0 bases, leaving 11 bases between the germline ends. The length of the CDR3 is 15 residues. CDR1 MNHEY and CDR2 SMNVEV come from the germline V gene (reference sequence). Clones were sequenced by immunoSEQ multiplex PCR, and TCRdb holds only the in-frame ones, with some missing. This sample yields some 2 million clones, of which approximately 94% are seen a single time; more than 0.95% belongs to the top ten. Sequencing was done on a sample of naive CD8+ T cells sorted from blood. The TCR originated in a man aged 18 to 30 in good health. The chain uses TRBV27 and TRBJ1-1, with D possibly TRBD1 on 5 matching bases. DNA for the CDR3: TGTGCCAGCAGTTTTGGGGCAGGGCTGAACACTGAAGCTTTCTTT. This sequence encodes CASSFGAGLNTEAFF.